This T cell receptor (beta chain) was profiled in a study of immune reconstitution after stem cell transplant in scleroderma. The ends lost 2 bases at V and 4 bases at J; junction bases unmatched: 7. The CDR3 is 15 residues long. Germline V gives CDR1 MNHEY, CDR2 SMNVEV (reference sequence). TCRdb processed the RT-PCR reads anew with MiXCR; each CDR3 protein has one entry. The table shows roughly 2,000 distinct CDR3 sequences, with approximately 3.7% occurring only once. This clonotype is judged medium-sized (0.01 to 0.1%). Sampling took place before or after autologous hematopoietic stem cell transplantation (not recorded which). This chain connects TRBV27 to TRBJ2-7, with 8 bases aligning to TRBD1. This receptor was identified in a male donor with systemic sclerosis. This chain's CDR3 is CASSLNGQGLYEQYF. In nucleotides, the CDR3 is TGTGCCAGCAGTTTAAACGGACAGGGTCTTTACGAGCAGTACTTC.